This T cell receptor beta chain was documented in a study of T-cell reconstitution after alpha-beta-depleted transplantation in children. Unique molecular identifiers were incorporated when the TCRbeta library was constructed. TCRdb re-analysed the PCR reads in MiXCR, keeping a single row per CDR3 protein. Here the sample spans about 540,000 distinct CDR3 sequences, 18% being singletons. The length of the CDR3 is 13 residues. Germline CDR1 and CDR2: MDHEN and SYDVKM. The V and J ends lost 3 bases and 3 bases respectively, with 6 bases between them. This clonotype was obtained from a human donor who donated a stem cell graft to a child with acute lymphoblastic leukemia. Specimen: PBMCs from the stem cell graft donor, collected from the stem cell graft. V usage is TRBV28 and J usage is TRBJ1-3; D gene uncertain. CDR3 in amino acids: CASSFRGGNTIYF. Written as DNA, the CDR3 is TGTGCCAGCAGTTTCCGGGGTGGAAACACCATATATTTT.